One and the same sample provided the 28 T cell receptor beta chains below, sequenced in a study of identical twins. Each CDR3 protein gets one entry after TCRdb re-called the 5' RACE reads with MiXCR. The table shows hundreds of thousands of distinct CDR3 sequences, with over 15% occurring only once. This sample was also put to use in a study of T cells expressing NK-cell markers.

Sequencing was done on a sample of PBMCs. The receptors here all came from a woman aged 18-35 years in good health.

This clonotype came up a few times. The CDR3 sequence is CASSTARPGNTQYF. DNA for the CDR3: TGTGCCAGCAGCACAGCCCGCCCCGGAAATACGCAGTATTTT. This rearrangement joins TRBV7-2 to TRBJ2-3; D not certain. CDR3 size: 14 residues. Germline V CDR1 and CDR2: SGHTA, FQGNSA. V was cut by 5 bases and J by 7 bases, with 16 bases left in between.

This clonotype turned up a few times. The chain combines TRBV9 with TRBJ2-3; D is perhaps TRBD1 or TRBD2 (6 bases each). This CDR3 is 13 amino acids long. Trimming stripped 3 bases from V and 6 bases from J, with 11 bases between. Looked up from germline, CDR1 is SGDLS and CDR2 is YYNGEE. CDR3 DNA: TGTGCCAGCAGCGCTAGGGGGAGGGATACGCAGTATTTT. Protein: CASSARGRDTQYF. The whole variable domain, filled in from reference TRBV9 and TRBJ2-3, reads DSGVTQTPKHLITATGQRVTLRCSPRSGDLSVYWYQQSLDQGLQFLIQYYNGEERAKGNILERFSAQQFPDLHSELNLSSLELGDSALYFCASSARGRDTQYFGPGTRLTVL.

The table lists this clonotype with many counts. V gene TRBV12-3 or TRBV12-4 combines with J gene TRBJ1-1, with D hard to call. This CDR3 is built from 12 residues. Trimming took off 5 bases at V and 4 bases at J, with 8 bases between the two ends. In nucleotides, the CDR3 is TGTGCCAGCAGTCTTACGTCCACTGAAGCTTTCTTT. It yields the protein CASSLTSTEAFF.

The V and J genes are TRBV19 and TRBJ1-5; D perhaps matches TRBD1 (5 bases). The germline gives CDR1 LNHDA, CDR2 SQIVND (reference sequence). CDR3 length equals 16 residues. V was cut by 3 bases and J by 2 bases, with 14 bases left in between. The CDR3 reads CASSISRGRGNQPQHF. The DNA of the CDR3 is TGTGCCAGTAGTATTAGTCGGGGCAGGGGCAATCAGCCCCAGCATTTT. The full variable domain, rest sourced from reference TRBV19 and TRBJ1-5, is DGGITQSPKYLFRKEGQNVTLSCEQNLNHDAMYWYRQDPGQGLRLIYYSQIVNDFQKGDIAEGYSVSREKKESFPLTVTSAQKNPTAFYLCASSISRGRGNQPQHFGDGTRLSIL.

The chain employs TRBV12-3 or TRBV12-4 and TRBJ2-1; 7 bases are shared with TRBD2. The ends lost 6 bases at V and 8 bases at J; junction bases unmatched: 13. The CDR3 loop spans 15 amino acids. The CDR3 DNA follows: TGTGCCAGCAGGGCGTCGGGGAGGGCCGGGGATGAGCAGTTCTTC. Amino acids: CASRASGRAGDEQFF.

V and J are TRBV20-1 and TRBJ1-1; maybe TRBD1 (6 bases). This CDR3 contains 15 residues. The V gene lost 5 bases and the J gene lost 4 bases, with 20 bases spanning the gap. Germline CDR1 DFQATT, CDR2 SNEGSKA (reference sequence). CDR3 nucleotide sequence: TGCAGTGCTGAGGCCCCCCCAGGGGAAGGCACTGAAGCTTTCTTT. The encoded protein is CSAEAPPGEGTEAFF.

The chain combines TRBV19 with TRBJ2-7; the match to TRBD1 covers 7 bases. This CDR3 spans 14 amino acids. With 4 bases clipped from V and 2 bases from J, the junction kept 5 bases outside the gene matches. The germline V gene has CDR1 LNHDA and CDR2 SQIVND (reference sequence). The CDR3 region is CASSKAGTAYEQYF. CDR3 nucleotide sequence: TGTGCCAGTAGTAAAGCCGGGACAGCCTACGAGCAGTACTTC.

The chain joins TRBV4-3 to TRBJ2-3; unclear D gene. Trimming removed 1 base at V and 6 bases at J, with 11 bases between. There are 14 residues in the CDR3. Germline loops: CDR1 LGHNA, CDR2 YSLEER. CDR3 sequence: CASSQVSGRDTQYF. The DNA for the CDR3 is TGCGCCAGCAGCCAAGTATCTGGGCGGGATACGCAGTATTTT.

The chain links TRBV25-1 to TRBJ1-6; 7 bases map to TRBD1. The CDR3 extends over 16 amino acids. V was pared by 3 bases and J by 7 bases, with 9 bases of the junction left unmatched. Germline V gene data show CDR1 as MGHDK and CDR2 as SYGVNS. CDR3 DNA sequence: TGTGCCAGCAGTGATCTTCGACAGGGTTGGAATTCACCCCTCCACTTT. It is translated as CASSDLRQGWNSPLHF.

This clonotype was found a few times. The chain carries TRBV5-4 and TRBJ2-5; no clear D. This CDR3 region has 13 residues. With 3 bases removed from V and 4 bases from J, the gap between germline ends came to 10 bases. Looked up from germline, CDR1 is SGHNT and CDR2 is YYREEE (reference sequence). The CDR3 sequence is CASSSLIRETQYF. The CDR3 region has the DNA TGTGCCAGCAGCTCCCTCATCAGAGAGACCCAGTACTTC.

V and J are TRBV7-6 and TRBJ2-7, with a weak D call TRBD2 (5 bases). The CDR3 has 16 residues. V was trimmed by 1 base and J by 0 bases, leaving 13 bases between them. Germline V CDR1 and CDR2: SGHVS, FNYEAQ. CDR3 region: CASSLGVIRDSYEQYF. The DNA of the CDR3 is TGTGCCAGCAGCTTAGGAGTTATCCGGGACTCCTACGAGCAGTACTTC. The variable domain in full, completed from reference TRBV7-6 and TRBJ2-7, reads GAGVSQSPRYKVTKRGQDVALRCDPISGHVSLYWYRQALGQGPEFLTYFNYEAQQDKSGLPNDRFSAERPEGSISTLTIQRTEQRDSAMYRCASSLGVIRDSYEQYFGPGTRLTVT.

This chain links TRBV5-6 with TRBJ2-4; D is perhaps TRBD1 (5 bases). This CDR3 is built from 15 residues. The V end was cut by 4 bases, the J end by 8 bases, with 19 bases between. The germline gives CDR1 SGHDT, CDR2 YYEEEE. The CDR3 protein is CASSPGPRVGDIQYF. The DNA of the CDR3 is TGTGCCAGCAGCCCAGGCCCCAGGGTCGGAGACATTCAGTACTTC.

This clonotype was detected only a few times. This chain links TRBV4-3 with TRBJ2-3; 11 bases fit TRBD2. CDR1 LGHNA and CDR2 YSLEER come from the germline V gene. Trimming removed 4 bases from V and 5 bases from J; junction bases left unmatched: 8. The CDR3 is 16 residues long. The CDR3 region has the DNA TGCGCCAGCAGCCCCGGGGGAACTAGCGGGAGAGATACGCAGTATTTT. It specifies CASSPGGTSGRDTQYF.

This clonotype occurred a few times. V is TRBV20-1 and J is TRBJ2-5, with TRBD2 matching over 13 bases. The CDR3 has 14 residues. The germline V gene has CDR1 DFQATT and CDR2 SNEGSKA (reference sequence). The CDR3 sequence: CRVPGTSGEETQYF. CDR3 sequence (DNA): TGCAGGGTCCCCGGGACTAGCGGGGAAGAGACCCAGTACTTC.

The rearrangement joins TRBV3-1 to TRBJ2-3; 8 bases are a match to TRBD2. V shed 1 base and J 11 bases; nucleotides not matched to a gene: 5. The CDR3 runs to 13 residues. Germline CDR1 is LGHDT and CDR2 is YNNKEL (reference sequence). CDR3 in amino acids: CASSQGNRGGQYF. The CDR3 coding sequence is TGTGCCAGCAGCCAAGGGAACCGGGGGGGGCAGTATTTT.

This clonotype was detected a few times. The chain employs TRBV7-3 and TRBJ2-5, with D unclear. The germline V gene encodes CDR1 SGHTA and CDR2 FQGTGA. V gave up 2 bases and J gave up 5 bases, with 9 bases separating them. The CDR3 runs 13 residues. CDR3 amino acids: CASSLAFGETQYF. The CDR3 region has the DNA TGTGCCAGCAGCTTAGCATTTGGGGAGACCCAGTACTTC.

This clonotype occurred a few times. The chain combines TRBV13 with TRBJ2-7; possibly TRBD2 for D (7 bases). The V end lost 6 bases, the J end lost 6 bases, and 15 bases lay between the germline ends. The CDR3 covers 13 residues. Germline V gives CDR1 PRHDT, CDR2 FYEKMQ (reference sequence). The CDR3 reads CASRGGRKGEQYF. CDR3 in DNA: TGTGCCAGCAGGGGGGGGCGAAAAGGCGAGCAGTACTTC.

This clonotype has more than one count but fewer than ten. V is TRBV12-3 or TRBV12-4 and J is TRBJ1-5; D perhaps matches TRBD1 (6 bases). The CDR3 has 14 amino acids. V dropped 6 bases and J dropped 5 bases, with 14 bases sitting between them. This CDR3 reads CASSMTGNHQPQHF. In DNA, the CDR3 is TGTGCCAGCAGCATGACAGGAAACCATCAGCCCCAGCATTTT.

This clonotype has more than one count but fewer than ten. J is TRBJ2-1 and V is TRBV27; D assignment may be TRBD1 or TRBD2 (5 bases each). The CDR3 has 16 residues. Trimming cost V 6 bases and J 2 bases, with 17 bases left between them. Germline CDR1 is MNHEY and CDR2 is SMNVEV (reference sequence). CDR3 region: CASRPPGRITYNEQFF. The CDR3 DNA sequence: TGTGCCAGCAGACCGCCGGGACGGATAACCTACAATGAGCAGTTCTTC.

The chain has TRBV5-4 and TRBJ1-1; D not resolved. CDR3 length: 14 residues. Trimming removed 4 bases from V and 6 bases from J, with 16 bases in between. Germline V gene data show CDR1 as SGHNT and CDR2 as YYREEE (reference sequence). This CDR3 is CASSDVQRSAEAFF. The CDR3 DNA is TGTGCCAGCAGCGACGTACAGAGAAGTGCTGAAGCTTTCTTT.

This clonotype was seen more than once but under ten times. The rearrangement uses TRBV5-5 and TRBJ2-1; the D is unclear. The CDR3 has 16 amino acids. V was pared by 3 bases and J by 2 bases, with 15 bases between. The germline V gene encodes CDR1 SGHKS and CDR2 YYEKEE (reference sequence). CDR3: CASSYEAPRPYNEQFF. CDR3 bases: TGTGCCAGCAGCTATGAGGCGCCGAGACCCTACAATGAGCAGTTCTTC.

This clonotype turned up a few times. This chain uses TRBV5-1 with TRBJ2-7, with 8 bases fitting TRBD1. With V trimmed by 4 bases and J by 0 bases, 9 bases remained unmatched. Per the germline V gene, CDR1 is SGHRS and CDR2 is YFSETQ. This CDR3 has 16 amino acids. This chain's CDR3 is CASSDRGAASSYEQYF. In nucleotides, the CDR3 is TGCGCCAGCAGCGACAGGGGCGCGGCCAGCTCCTACGAGCAGTACTTC.

In this sample, this clonotype turned up a few times. CDR3 sequence: CATSRGGQGANEQFF. In DNA, the CDR3 is TGTGCCACCAGCAGAGGAGGACAGGGGGCTAATGAGCAGTTCTTC. The chain recombines TRBV15 with TRBJ2-1; 11 bases fit TRBD1. Losses at the gene ends were 1 base for V and 7 bases for J; bases not matched to a gene: 3. From germline, CDR1 is LNHNV and CDR2 YYDKDF (reference sequence). The CDR3 has 15 residues.

This clonotype was seen more than once but under ten times. The chain is built from TRBV12-3 or TRBV12-4 and TRBJ2-7, with 7 bases lining up with TRBD2. The ends lost 3 bases at V and 6 bases at J; junction bases unmatched: 8. This CDR3 has 14 amino acids. CDR3 residues: CASSFYPAGTEQYF. The CDR3 DNA sequence: TGTGCCAGCAGTTTTTATCCAGCGGGAACCGAGCAGTACTTC.

This clonotype was counted between two and nine times. The chain couples TRBV6-5 to TRBJ1-2, with D hard to call. Per the germline V gene, CDR1 is MNHEY and CDR2 is SVGAGI. V dropped 3 bases and J dropped 8 bases, with 13 bases sitting between them. The CDR3 runs to 13 residues. The CDR3 reads CASSYRAGRGYTF. CDR3 nucleotides: TGTGCCAGCAGTTATAGGGCCGGAAGGGGCTACACCTTC.

This clonotype has a handful of counts. This sequence joins TRBV20-1 and TRBJ2-2; TRBD2 matches 13 bases. The germline V gene encodes CDR1 DFQATT and CDR2 SNEGSKA (reference sequence). The CDR3 is 17 amino acids. V dropped 0 bases and J dropped 4; count of bases not matched to a gene: 5. The CDR3 DNA reads TGCAGTGCTAGAGATTTTACTAGCGGGGGGGGCACCGGGGAGCTGTTTTTT. Residues: CSARDFTSGGGTGELFF.

This clonotype was detected only a few times. V gene TRBV12-3 or TRBV12-4 combines with J gene TRBJ2-7, with D unclear. The V and J ends lost 6 bases and 2 bases respectively, with 11 bases between them. The CDR3 is made up of 13 amino acids. The DNA of the CDR3 is TGTGCCAGCAGCCTACCGTTGGCCTACGAGCAGTACTTC. Translation: CASSLPLAYEQYF.

The J gene is TRBJ2-1, the V gene TRBV20-1, with D uncertain. In germline, CDR1 is DFQATT, CDR2 SNEGSKA (reference sequence). Between the trimmed V and J ends, which lost 2 bases and 2 bases, there was a span of 10 bases. This CDR3 has 14 residues. The CDR3 DNA reads TGCAGTGCTAGAACCGCGTCGGCCTACAATGAGCAGTTCTTC. Translation: CSARTASAYNEQFF.